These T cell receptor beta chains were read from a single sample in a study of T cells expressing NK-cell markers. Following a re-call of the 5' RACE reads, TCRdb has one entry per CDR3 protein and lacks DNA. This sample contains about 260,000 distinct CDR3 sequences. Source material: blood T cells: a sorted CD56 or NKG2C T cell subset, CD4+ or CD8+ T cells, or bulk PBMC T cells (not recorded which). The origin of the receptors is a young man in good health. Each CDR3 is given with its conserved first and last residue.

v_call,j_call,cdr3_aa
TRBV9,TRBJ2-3,CASSAHHPGQGASDTQYF
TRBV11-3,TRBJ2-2,CASSLFRDAGELFF
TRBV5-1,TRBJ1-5,CASSPDRYQPQHF
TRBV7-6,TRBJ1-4,CASSLSGENEKLFF
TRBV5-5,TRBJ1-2,CASSLRQGFEGYGYTF
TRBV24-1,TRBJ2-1,CATSDASGSGMYEQFF
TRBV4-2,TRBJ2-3,CASSQEGLGGVTDTQYF
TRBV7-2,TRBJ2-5,CASSRASEETQYF
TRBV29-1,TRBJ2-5,CSVDLTGDGKETQYF
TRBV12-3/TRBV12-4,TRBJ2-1,CASSFPGSAAINEQFF
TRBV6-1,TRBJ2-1,CASTPSAGEAYNEQFF
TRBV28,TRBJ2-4,CASSGPTLAKNIQYF
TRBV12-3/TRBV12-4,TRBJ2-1,CASSSSGRAYSYNEQFF
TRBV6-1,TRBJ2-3,CASSDYAQGSGTDTQYF
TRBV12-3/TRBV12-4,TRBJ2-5,CASGGTGQSETQYF
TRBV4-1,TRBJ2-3,CASSQDLGLADTTDTQYF
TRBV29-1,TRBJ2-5,CSASTGGLQETQYF
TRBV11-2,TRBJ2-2,CASSLFAGRRSGELFF
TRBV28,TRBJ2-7,CASSGSGFNEQYF
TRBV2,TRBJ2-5,CASRMGTSEETQYF
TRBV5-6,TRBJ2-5,CASSRGLTGETQYF
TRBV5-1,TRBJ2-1,CASSLLTLNNEQFF
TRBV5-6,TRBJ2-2,CASSAALGQWSTGELFF
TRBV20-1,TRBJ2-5,CSARKLTSGQETQYF
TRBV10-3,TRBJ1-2,CAIGRDRGTNYGYTF
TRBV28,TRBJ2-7,CASSLWGVVTIYEQYF
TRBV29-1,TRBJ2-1,CSVVASYNEQFF
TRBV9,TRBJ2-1,CASSVATSGSPYEQFF
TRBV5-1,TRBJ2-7,CASSQGESYEQYF
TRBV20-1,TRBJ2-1,CSVRIVARSYNEQFF
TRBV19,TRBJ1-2,CASKALQYGYTF
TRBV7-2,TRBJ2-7,CASSLVSNSYEQYF
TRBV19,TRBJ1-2,CASRRGTVYGYTF
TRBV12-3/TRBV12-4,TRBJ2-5,CASSRVAGKGLQETQYF
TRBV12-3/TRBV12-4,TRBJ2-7,CASSPWGDEQYF
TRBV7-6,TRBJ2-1,CASSLVTGRGAYNEQFF
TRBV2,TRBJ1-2,CASSERRGLKTNYGYTF
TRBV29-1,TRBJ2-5,CSVVGGTRQETQYF
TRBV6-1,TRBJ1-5,CASSVELNQPQHF
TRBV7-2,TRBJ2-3,CASKSQAGSTDTQYF
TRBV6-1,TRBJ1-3,CASRTRTSGNTIYF
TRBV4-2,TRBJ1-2,CASSQDLGQGNYGYTF
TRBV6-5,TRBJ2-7,CASSYRPTSGSQQYF
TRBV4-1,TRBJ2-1,CASGELDRNEQFF
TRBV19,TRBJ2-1,CASSNRARNEQFF
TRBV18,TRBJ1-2,CASSPSSGGGSSGYTF
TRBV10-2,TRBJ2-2,CASGRTASGELFF
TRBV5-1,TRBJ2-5,CASSLATPPAQETQYF
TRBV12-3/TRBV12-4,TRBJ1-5,CASSPGRGRGLLNQPQHF
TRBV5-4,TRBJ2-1,CASSIGQRSYNEQFF
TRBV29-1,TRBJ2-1,CSVGHLAGGSNEQFF
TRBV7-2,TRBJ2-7,CASSQMAGPYEQYF
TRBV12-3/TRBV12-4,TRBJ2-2,CASKRTSGDTGELFF
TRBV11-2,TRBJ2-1,CASSFIWGSYNEQFF
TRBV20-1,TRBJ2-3,CSALQGRDTQYF
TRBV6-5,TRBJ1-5,CASKLRRSNQPQHF
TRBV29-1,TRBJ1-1,CSVEQRQGSEAFF
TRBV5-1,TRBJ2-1,CASSPGAGRQFF
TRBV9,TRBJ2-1,CASSVDPLLAGGPSGNEQFF
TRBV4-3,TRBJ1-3,CASSQSATGIVNTIYF